Included here is one T cell receptor beta chain sequence, with context. Its antigen is unidentified. The repertoire was sequenced with immunoSEQ multiplex PCR; TCRdb's copy has only in-frame clones and lacks some. The sample includes around 140,000 clones, over 75% of them seen just once. This CDR3 comprises 13 residues. The germline V and J ends were trimmed by 6 bases and 1 base, with 8 bases remaining between them. Germline V gene sequence: CDR1 SGHRS, CDR2 YFSETQ. These data come from a study of T cell responses to AZD1222 COVID-19 vaccine. Whole-study findings and limits: Donor demographics were predominantly white British with a female majority; clonal diversity may be underestimated. Vaccine-associated CD4 TCRs spanned spike, dominant at 160-218 and 743-854. Every sample of the repertoires postdated the peak T cell response.

The sample here was peripheral blood, taken on day 0 of AZD1222 vaccination. The genes are TRBV5-1 and TRBJ1-3; D is undetermined. The receptor was derived from an adult in good health. The CDR3 region is CASTGESGNTIYF. The CDR3 coding sequence is TGCGCCAGCACCGGGGAGTCTGGAAACACCATATATTTT.